This T cell receptor delta chain appears in the sequencing data of a study of gamma-delta T cells after stem cell transplantation. TCRdb re-processed the RT-PCR reads via CATT. The sample comprises approximately 16,000 delta-chain clones, roughly 9% of which are singletons, and approximately 60% rests with the top ten. The CDR3 extends over 9 amino acids. CDR1 is TSWWSYY and CDR2 is QGS in the germline V gene. Worth noting for this clone: At one boundary the junction diverges from the germline segment, which might be a read error. The identical CDR3 is also encoded by other nucleotide sequences in the sample.

V and J are TRDV1 and TRDJ1; D call uncertain. The receptor comes from a human donor. It is not recorded whose cells these are; they may come from a transplant donor. Sequences were obtained from gamma-delta T cells. In DNA form, the CDR3 reads TGTTCTCTTGGGCCACGACTCACATTT. It translates to CSLGPRLTF.